These 30 T cell receptor beta chains came from one sample sequenced in a study of T cells in Graves' hyperthyroidism and ophthalmopathy. From RNA transcripts, TCR beta CDR3 regions were amplified. Researchers ran a first-round RT-PCR on the TCR CDR3 using the HTBI primer set. TCRdb independently ran MiXCR on the multiplex PCR reads; one entry per CDR3 protein. The table shows about 560,000 distinct CDR3 sequences, with 46% occurring only once. The specimen was peripheral blood or thyroid tissue (not recorded which). Receptors were obtained from a woman aged 18-29 years with Graves' hyperthyroidism.

The chain is built from TRBV15 and TRBJ2-7; D is perhaps TRBD1 (5 bases). This CDR3 spans 12 amino acids. Germline values: CDR1 LNHNV, CDR2 YYDKDF (reference sequence). The V end was cut by 9 bases, the J end by 7 bases, with 16 bases between. CDR3 amino acids: CATRDGREEQYF. CDR3 coding DNA: TGTGCCACGCGAGATGGCAGGGAAGAGCAGTACTTC.

The chain joins TRBV6-1 to TRBJ1-5; 11 positions match TRBD1. The CDR3 is made up of 15 amino acids. Germline V CDR1 and CDR2: MNHNS, SASEGT. J was trimmed by 4 bases and V by 4 bases; bases with no gene match: 3. The CDR3 bases are TGTGCCAGCAGTGGGACAGGGGGCGAAAATCAGCCCCAGCATTTT. Translation: CASSGTGGENQPQHF.

This chain links TRBV20-1 with TRBJ1-5; 10 bases are shared with TRBD1. The J segment lost 5 bases and the V segment lost 2 bases, leaving 9 bases of the junction unmatched. CDR3 length: 16 amino acids. The V gene's germline CDR1 is DFQATT and CDR2 SNEGSKA (reference sequence). As DNA, the CDR3 is TGCAGTGCTAGATCCTCCGGGACAGGGGACTATCAGCCCCAGCATTTT. Translated: CSARSSGTGDYQPQHF.

Details on this clonotype: A much bigger clone sits one base away, suggesting this may be a read error. The chain uses TRBV7-3 and TRBJ1-1; D uncertain. CDR3 length equals 13 residues. Germline-derived CDR1 and CDR2 are SGHTA and FQGTGA. The DNA for the CDR3 is TGTGCCAGCAGCCCATATATGAACACTGAAGCTTCCTTT. It is translated as CASSPYMNTEASF.

The V gene is TRBV14, the J gene TRBJ2-2; the D gene could be TRBD1 or TRBD2 (5 bases each). This CDR3 has 14 residues. Germline V lookup: CDR1 SGHDN, CDR2 FVKESK. V lost 3 bases and J lost 2, with 7 bases in between. In nucleotides, the CDR3 is TGTGCCAGCAGCCAGAGGGGCAACACCGGGGAGCTGTTTTTT. Translating gives CASSQRGNTGELFF. Combining the CDR3 with reference TRBV14 and TRBJ2-2 gives the whole variable domain EAGVTQFPSHSVIEKGQTVTLRCDPISGHDNLYWYRRVMGKEIKFLLHFVKESKQDESGMPNNRFLAERTGGTYSTLKVQPAELEDSGVYFCASSQRGNTGELFFGEGSRLTVL.

This clonotype was seen only a few times. The chain has TRBV15 and TRBJ2-6; no firm D call. This CDR3 region has 18 residues. V was pared by 1 base and J by 0 bases, with 13 bases between. CDR1 is LNHNV, CDR2 YYDKDF, per germline (reference sequence). Here the CDR3 reads CATSRVRHALSGANVLTF. The CDR3 DNA follows: TGTGCCACCAGCAGAGTCCGCCATGCCCTCTCTGGGGCCAACGTCCTGACTTTC.

This chain connects TRBV18 to TRBJ2-7; the D call may be TRBD1 or TRBD2 (5 bases each). This CDR3 spans 15 amino acids. The germline V gene encodes CDR1 KGHSH and CDR2 LQKENI. Trimming stripped 3 bases from V and 2 bases from J, with 14 bases between. CDR3 sequence reads: CASSPPGAFAYEQYF. The CDR3 nucleotides read TGTGCCAGCTCACCCCCCGGGGCATTCGCCTACGAGCAGTACTTC.

The genes are TRBV7-2 and TRBJ1-6; D not resolved. From germline, CDR1 is SGHTA and CDR2 FQGNSA. V lost 3 bases and J lost 11, with 8 bases in between. The CDR3 length is 12 residues. The CDR3 here is CASSLLDAPLHF. The CDR3 DNA is TGTGCCAGCAGCTTGTTGGACGCACCCCTCCACTTT.

This clonotype occurred once. Possible read error: a much larger clone is one base away. Since no conserved phenylalanine or tryptophan closes the CDR3, a read error is the likely cause. The chain combines TRBV29-1 with TRBJ1-1; no firm D call. The V gene lost 7 bases and the J gene lost 1 base, with 13 bases spanning the gap. The CDR3 has 13 residues. Germline loops: CDR1 SQVTM, CDR2 ANQGSEA. The CDR3 sequence is CSALTDGNTEAFV. The CDR3 nucleotides are TGCAGCGCCCTCACGGACGGGAACACTGAAGCTTTCGTT.

The chain employs TRBV25-1 and TRBJ1-2; no clear D. Germline V lookup: CDR1 MGHDK, CDR2 SYGVNS. V lost 6 bases and J lost 8, with 25 bases in between. The CDR3 runs to 16 residues. The CDR3: CASSVIGQEAYGGYTF. The CDR3 bases are TGTGCCAGCAGCGTCATCGGCCAAGAGGCTTATGGGGGCTACACCTTC.

Turning to this clonotype: A much larger clone lies one base from this, so it may be a read error. The chain joins TRBV7-8 to TRBJ1-6; D gene unclear. The CDR3 sequence is 13 residues long. Germline V gene lookup returns CDR1 SGHVS and CDR2 FQNEAQ. The V end lost 5 bases, the J end lost 7 bases, and 9 bases lay between the germline ends. The CDR3 nucleotides read TGTGCCAGCAGCATAATAACGAATTCACCCCTCCACTTT. This sequence encodes CASSIITNSPLHF.

V usage is TRBV25-1 and J usage is TRBJ2-7; 7 nucleotides agree with TRBD1. Germline-derived CDR1 and CDR2 are MGHDK and SYGVNS. This CDR3 spans 12 amino acids. The trim removed 6 bases at V and 4 bases at J, leaving 3 bases unmatched. CDR3 bases: TGTGCCAGCAGGGACAGGTTGTACGAGCAGTACTTC. As protein: CASRDRLYEQYF.

This clonotype has ten or more counts. The chain uses TRBV10-3 and TRBJ1-2, with a weak D call TRBD1 (6 bases). From germline, CDR1 is ENHRY and CDR2 SYGVKD. Trimming left V 10 bases short and J 4 bases short, with 16 bases between. There are 13 residues in the CDR3. Written as DNA, the CDR3 is TGTGCCAGCAGACGGACAGAGATCTATGGCTACACCTTC. Protein product: CASRRTEIYGYTF.

This clonotype was observed at least ten times. A read error may account for a junction end that differs from germline. The chain has TRBV5-1 and TRBJ1-1; D might be TRBD1 (5 bases). The germline V gene has CDR1 SGHRS and CDR2 YFSETQ. The CDR3 contains 13 residues. Written as DNA, the CDR3 is TGTGCCAGCAGCTTATCGGGGGGCACTGAAGCTTTCTTT. Its protein product is CASSLSGGTEAFF.

V is TRBV6-1 and J is TRBJ1-3; D gene uncertain. Deletions cut 6 bases from V and 2 bases from J, with 11 bases between. Germline lookup yields CDR1 MNHNS and CDR2 SASEGT. The CDR3 totals 14 residues. CDR3 region: CASREAGAGNTIYF. Here the CDR3 DNA reads TGTGCCAGCAGAGAGGCGGGCGCTGGAAACACCATATATTTT.

This chain connects TRBV7-2 to TRBJ2-2, with TRBD2 matching 12 bases. Germline V lookup: CDR1 SGHTA, CDR2 FQGNSA. V gave up 1 base and J gave up 5 bases; unmatched junction bases: 2. This CDR3 is 16 amino acids long. The CDR3 reads CASSLVGTSGTGELFF. The DNA of the CDR3 is TGTGCCAGCAGCTTAGTAGGGACTAGCGGGACCGGGGAGCTGTTTTTT.

This clonotype was seen only a few times. The chain couples TRBV29-1 to TRBJ2-7, with 7 nucleotides matching TRBD1. The CDR3 has 12 amino acids. V was pared by 8 bases and J by 2 bases, with 6 bases of the junction left unmatched. In germline, CDR1 is SQVTM, CDR2 ANQGSEA. CDR3 region: CSIQGDTYEQYF. The CDR3 DNA sequence: TGCAGCATCCAGGGGGATACCTACGAGCAGTACTTC.

The CDR3 DNA follows: TGTGCCAGCAGTGAACCGGGGGTAGCCTACAATGAGCAGTTCTTC. Protein product: CASSEPGVAYNEQFF. This chain connects TRBV25-1 to TRBJ2-7; TRBD2 might be the D (6 bases). The end of the DNA fits TRBJ2-1 better, so the J call may be wrong. CDR3 length: 15 amino acids. Germline values: CDR1 MGHDK, CDR2 SYGVNS.

The V and J genes are TRBV11-2 and TRBJ1-1; 7 bases match TRBD1. The germline V gene encodes CDR1 SGHAT and CDR2 FQNNGV. V gave up 6 bases and J gave up 0 bases; unmatched junction bases: 4. This CDR3 is built from 14 residues. The CDR3 sequence: CASRVQGMNTEAFF. DNA for the CDR3: TGTGCCAGCAGGGTACAGGGGATGAACACTGAAGCTTTCTTT.

The chain carries TRBV7-9 and TRBJ1-5; D might be TRBD1 (6 bases). Germline CDR1 and CDR2: SEHNR and FQNEAQ (reference sequence). The V gene lost 2 bases and the J gene lost 7 bases, with 15 bases spanning the gap. This CDR3 region has 15 residues. CDR3 residues: CASSLSGGPGQPQHF. The CDR3 DNA sequence: TGTGCCAGCAGCTTATCCGGGGGGCCGGGGCAGCCCCAGCATTTT. Full variable domain (outside the CDR3, taken from reference TRBV7-9 and TRBJ1-5): DTGVSQNPRHKITKRGQNVTFRCDPISEHNRLYWYRQTLGQGPEFLTYFQNEAQLEKSRLLSDRFSAERPKGSFSTLEIQRTEQGDSAMYLCASSLSGGPGQPQHFGDGTRLSIL.

This chain connects TRBV20-1 to TRBJ2-7; 16 bases match TRBD2. Trimming took 2 bases from V and 6 from J; bases not matched to a gene: 7. This CDR3 contains 16 residues. CDR1 DFQATT and CDR2 SNEGSKA come from the germline V gene (reference sequence). CDR3 residues: CSARLTGLAGGIEQYF. The CDR3 DNA reads as TGCAGTGCTAGATTGACGGGACTAGCGGGAGGGATCGAGCAGTACTTC.

This clonotype has only a few counts. The J gene is TRBJ2-7, the V gene TRBV7-8, with D possibly being TRBD1 (5 bases). CDR1 is SGHVS, CDR2 FQNEAQ, per germline. The CDR3 consists of 15 residues. V lost 0 bases, J lost 2 bases, and 11 bases lay in between. The CDR3 DNA reads TGTGCCAGCAGCTTAGCGCCCTCAGGGACCTACGAGCAGTACTTC. Its protein product is CASSLAPSGTYEQYF.

This chain joins TRBV6-2 or TRBV6-3 and TRBJ2-5, with a possible D match to TRBD2 (6 bases). V was trimmed by 6 bases and J by 5 bases, leaving 19 bases between them. The CDR3 is 15 residues long. From germline, CDR1 is MNHEY and CDR2 SVGEGT. The CDR3 reads CASSPGTFHAETQYF. In DNA, the CDR3 is TGTGCCAGCAGCCCCGGGACTTTTCATGCGGAGACCCAGTACTTC.

This sequence joins TRBV5-6 and TRBJ1-5; 9 positions agree with TRBD1. V dropped 4 bases and J dropped 1; count of bases not matched to a gene: 3. Germline V gene data show CDR1 as SGHDT and CDR2 as YYEEEE. The CDR3 length is 15 residues. CDR3 sequence reads: CASSAGTGSNQPQHF. CDR3 sequence (DNA): TGTGCCAGCAGCGCCGGGACAGGGAGCAATCAGCCCCAGCATTTT.

The V call is TRBV2, the J call TRBJ1-4; D is unclear. This CDR3 spans 14 amino acids. V was shortened by 5 bases and J by 8 bases, with 15 bases between the two germline ends. CDR1 and CDR2 (germline): SNHLY, FYNNEI. The CDR3 bases are TGTGCCAGCAGTTTTTCGTTGACGGCGGAAAAACTGTTTTTT. Residues: CASSFSLTAEKLFF.

This chain joins TRBV7-9 and TRBJ2-5, with D maybe TRBD1 (5 bases). From germline, CDR1 is SEHNR and CDR2 FQNEAQ (reference sequence). With 4 bases removed from V and 1 base from J, the gap between germline ends came to 10 bases. The CDR3 runs 14 residues. CDR3 bases: TGTGCCAGCAGCTCCCAGGGTTTCCAAGAGACCCAGTACTTC. Its translation: CASSSQGFQETQYF.

V and J are TRBV6-5 and TRBJ2-2, with D tentatively TRBD1 (6 bases). V shed 0 bases and J shed 2 bases, with 10 bases lying between them. CDR1 and CDR2 from the germline V gene are MNHEY and SVGAGI. The CDR3 consists of 16 residues. In nucleotides, the CDR3 is TGTGCCAGCAGTTACTCGGTCAGGGGAAACACCGGGGAGCTGTTTTTT. This sequence encodes CASSYSVRGNTGELFF.

The chain joins TRBV15 to TRBJ2-7; TRBD1 aligns across 8 bases. The V gene end was trimmed by 4 bases and the J gene end by 1 base; junction bases not matched to a gene: 3. Germline V gene sequence: CDR1 LNHNV, CDR2 YYDKDF (reference sequence). This CDR3 is built from 14 residues. This CDR3 is CATSKRQGSYEQYF. The CDR3 region has the DNA TGTGCCACCAGCAAGAGACAGGGGTCCTACGAGCAGTACTTC.

Comments on this clonotype: The CDR3 ends on some other residue instead of the conserved phenylalanine or tryptophan, so this is likely a read error. CDR3 nucleotide sequence: TGCAGCGTTTTTACAGCCTTGAACACTGAAGCTTTCCTT. It specifies CSVFTALNTEAFL. This chain uses TRBV29-1 with TRBJ1-1; D unresolved. Trimming pared 5 bases from V and 0 bases from J, leaving 10 bases between. The CDR3 contains 13 residues. The V gene's germline CDR1 is SQVTM and CDR2 ANQGSEA.

This clonotype was seen a handful of times. The chain uses TRBV20-1 and TRBJ1-1; no reliable D call. Germline CDR1 is DFQATT and CDR2 is SNEGSKA (reference sequence). This CDR3 region has 14 residues. The germline V and J ends were trimmed by 0 bases and 5 bases, with 13 bases remaining between them. CDR3 residues: CSARDVLVGTEAFF. In nucleotides, the CDR3 is TGCAGTGCTAGAGATGTCCTCGTAGGGACTGAAGCTTTCTTT.